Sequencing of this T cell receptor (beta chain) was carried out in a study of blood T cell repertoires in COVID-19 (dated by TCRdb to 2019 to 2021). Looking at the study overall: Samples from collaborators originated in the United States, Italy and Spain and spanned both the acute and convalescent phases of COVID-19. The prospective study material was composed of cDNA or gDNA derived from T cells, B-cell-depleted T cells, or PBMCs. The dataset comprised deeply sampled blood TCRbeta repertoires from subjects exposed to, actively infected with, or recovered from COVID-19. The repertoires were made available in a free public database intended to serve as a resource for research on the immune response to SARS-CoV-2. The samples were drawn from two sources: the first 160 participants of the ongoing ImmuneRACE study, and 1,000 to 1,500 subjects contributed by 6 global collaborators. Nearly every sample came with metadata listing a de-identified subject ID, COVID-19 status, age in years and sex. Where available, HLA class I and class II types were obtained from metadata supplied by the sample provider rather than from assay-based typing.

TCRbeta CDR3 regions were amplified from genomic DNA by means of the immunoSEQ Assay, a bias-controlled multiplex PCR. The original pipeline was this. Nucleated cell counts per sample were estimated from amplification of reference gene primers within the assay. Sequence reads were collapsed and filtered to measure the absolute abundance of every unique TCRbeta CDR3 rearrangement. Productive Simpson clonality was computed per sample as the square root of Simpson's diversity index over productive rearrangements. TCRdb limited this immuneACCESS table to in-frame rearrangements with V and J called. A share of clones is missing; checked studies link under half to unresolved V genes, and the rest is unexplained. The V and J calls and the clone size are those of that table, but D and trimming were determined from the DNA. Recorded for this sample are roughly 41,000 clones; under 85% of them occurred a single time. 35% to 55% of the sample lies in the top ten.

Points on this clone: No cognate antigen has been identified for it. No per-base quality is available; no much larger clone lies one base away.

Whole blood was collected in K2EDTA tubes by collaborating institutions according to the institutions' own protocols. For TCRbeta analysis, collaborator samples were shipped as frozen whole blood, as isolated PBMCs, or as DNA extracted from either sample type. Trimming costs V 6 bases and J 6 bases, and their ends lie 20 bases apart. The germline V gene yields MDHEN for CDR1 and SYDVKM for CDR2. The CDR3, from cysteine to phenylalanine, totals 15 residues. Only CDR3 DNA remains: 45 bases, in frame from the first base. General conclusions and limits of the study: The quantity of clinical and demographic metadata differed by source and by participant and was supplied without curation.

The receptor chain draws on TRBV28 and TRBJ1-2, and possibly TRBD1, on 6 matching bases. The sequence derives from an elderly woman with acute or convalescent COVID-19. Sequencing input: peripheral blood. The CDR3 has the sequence CASRTLLGTGNGYTF. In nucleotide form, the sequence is TGTGCCAGCAGAACCCTGTTGGGAACAGGGAATGGCTACACCTTC.